This T cell receptor (beta chain) was documented in a study of a mutant IDH1 vaccine in newly diagnosed glioma. General study points: It was approximately 92% of patients that developed vaccine-induced immune responses.

Time point reported: baseline, week 1 (first vaccination visit). Described treatment: pre-vaccination baseline after standard-of-care therapy. Donors had new IDH1-mutant astrocytomas of WHO grade 3 or 4 (ATRX-lost). Per germline, CDR1 MGHDK and CDR2 SYGVNS. The CDR3 contains 14 residues. The ends were cut back, 3 bases at V and 8 bases at J, with 16 bases in the middle. This table comes from immunoSEQ multiplex PCR, and its TCRdb copy is limited to in-frame clones, with some not included. The sample includes roughly 41,000 clones, around nine tenths of them seen just once. As to this clone: Its antigen is not identified.

Sequenced material: PBMCs, taken from a glioma patient treated with radiotherapy, temozolomide or both. The receptor comes from a man between 18 and 29 years old with glioma. The chain uses TRBV25-1 and TRBJ1-2; D remains ambiguous. The CDR3 region has the DNA TGTGCCAGCAGTGATCCCGGGCGCGCAGTGGGCTACACCTTC. It specifies CASSDPGRAVGYTF.